Below, one T cell receptor (beta chain) is given with its context. The antigen is undetermined. V shed 4 bases and J shed 2 bases, with 8 bases lying between them. Germline lookup yields CDR1 LNHDA and CDR2 SQIVND (reference sequence). The CDR3 spans 13 residues. This sample was taken from a study of Ad26.COV2.S vaccination and SARS-CoV-2 variants. As for the study in general: The donor was enrolled in the Ad26.COV2.S arm of the COV1001 trial. Dosing was one shot or two shots 56 days apart. Findings and caveats of the study: From the TCR breadth and depth analyses, total T cell responses may have been underestimated. After vaccination, substantial breadth of spike-specific CD8+ and CD4+ responses was reported.

Measured with immunoSEQ multiplex PCR; TCRdb has only the in-frame clones, and not every one. The sample records over 400,000 clones, 92% being singletons. Treatment indicated: about 20 received Ad26.COV2.S at low or high dose, single or two shots; 5 received placebo; per-sample allocation not given. The investigators took samples on day 63 after the first vaccine or placebo injection. The chain carries TRBV19 and TRBJ2-5; D possibly corresponds to TRBD2 (5 bases). The receptor comes from a person aged 18 to 65 who received the Ad26.COV2.S COVID-19 vaccine or a placebo. Sequenced material: peripheral blood, taken in a trial of Ad26.COV2.S vaccine versus placebo. CDR3 in DNA: TGTGCCAGTAGTAGGACTGTGCAAGAGACCCAGTACTTC. Amino acids: CASSRTVQETQYF.